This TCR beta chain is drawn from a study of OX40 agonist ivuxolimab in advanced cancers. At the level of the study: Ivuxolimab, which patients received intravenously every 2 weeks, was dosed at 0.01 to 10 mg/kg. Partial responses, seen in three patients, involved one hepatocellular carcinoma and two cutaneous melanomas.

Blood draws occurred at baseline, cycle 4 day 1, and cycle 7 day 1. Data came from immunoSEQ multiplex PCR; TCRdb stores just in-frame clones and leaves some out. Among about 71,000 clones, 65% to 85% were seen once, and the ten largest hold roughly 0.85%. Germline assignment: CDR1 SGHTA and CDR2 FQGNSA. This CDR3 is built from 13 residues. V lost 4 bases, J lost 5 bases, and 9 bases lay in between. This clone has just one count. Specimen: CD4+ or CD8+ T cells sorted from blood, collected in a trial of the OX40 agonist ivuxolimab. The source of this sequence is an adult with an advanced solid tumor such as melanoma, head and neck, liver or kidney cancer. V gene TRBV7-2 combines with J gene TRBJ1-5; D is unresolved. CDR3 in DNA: TGTGCCAGCAGCTCCCAAGCCCATCAGCCCCAGCATTTT. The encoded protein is CASSSQAHQPQHF.